Listed here are 5 T cell receptor beta chains from one sample, sequenced in a study of T cells in narcolepsy. Only in-frame clones appear in the TCRdb table, and some are missing; sequencing was by immunoSEQ multiplex PCR. Of about 25,000 clones in the sample, more than 70% were seen once. Sequenced: CD45RA- memory CD4+ T cells from PBMCs. Receptors originate from a human donor with narcolepsy.

The rearrangement uses TRBV30 and TRBJ2-3; D remains unclear. Trimming pared 0 bases from V and 5 bases from J, leaving 9 bases between. Germline assignment: CDR1 GTSNPN and CDR2 SVGIG (reference sequence). The CDR3 totals 13 residues. The CDR3 DNA is TGTGCCTGGAGTGTACGCCTAAGAGATACGCAGTATTTT. This codes for CAWSVRLRDTQYF.

V is TRBV28 and J is TRBJ1-5, with TRBD1 matching 7 bases. CDR3 length equals 12 residues. The V gene end was trimmed by 7 bases and the J gene end by 4 bases; junction bases not matched to a gene: 1. The germline V gene has CDR1 MDHEN and CDR2 SYDVKM. In DNA, the CDR3 is TGTGCCAGCACAGGGGGTAATCAGCCCCAGCATTTT. It is translated as CASTGGNQPQHF. The full variable domain, rest sourced from reference TRBV28 and TRBJ1-5, is DVKVTQSSRYLVKRTGEKVFLECVQDMDHENMFWYRQDPGLGLRLIYFSYDVKMKEKGDIPEGYSVSREKKERFSLILESASTNQTSMYLCASTGGNQPQHFGDGTRLSIL.

V usage is TRBV11-3 and J usage is TRBJ2-5; TRBD2 agrees at 13 bases. This CDR3 has 16 residues. V lost 4 bases to trimming and J lost 4 bases; unmatched junction nucleotides: 6. Per germline, CDR1 SGHNT and CDR2 YENEEA. In DNA form, the CDR3 reads TGTGCCAGCAGCTACGGACTAGCGGGAGACGGAGAGACCCAGTACTTC. It yields the protein CASSYGLAGDGETQYF.

The rearrangement joins TRBV7-2 to TRBJ2-1, with TRBD2 identical over 9 bases. V lost 1 base to trimming and J lost 9 bases; unmatched junction nucleotides: 7. Germline values: CDR1 SGHTA, CDR2 FQGNSA. This CDR3 contains 15 residues. The CDR3 here is CASSLDVAGVREQFF. CDR3 DNA: TGTGCCAGCAGCTTAGATGTAGCGGGAGTGCGTGAGCAGTTCTTC.

V usage is TRBV28 and J usage is TRBJ1-5; TRBD1 aligns across 8 bases. V shed 6 bases, J shed 7 bases, and the junction held 11 bases outside the gene matches. The germline CDR1 and CDR2 sequences are MDHEN and SYDVKM. This CDR3 is built from 15 residues. The DNA of the CDR3 is TGTGCCAGCAGCCTTGGACAGGGAATGAGGCAGCCCCAGCATTTT. Its translation: CASSLGQGMRQPQHF.